This T cell receptor (beta chain) is from a study of cytomegalovirus exposure and HLA in healthy donors. The study's findings and limits: The study designated about 160 TCR beta chains cytomegalovirus-associated. Researchers reported that a few CMV-associated chains were confirmed in vitro as CMV antigen-specific. Sequencing depth across donors, presence/absence analyses assumed, was roughly uniform.

Worth noting for this clone: Its specificity is unknown.

Researchers ran the PCR with 60 Vbeta and 13 Jbeta primers. Repertoires were generated with immunoSEQ multiplex PCR, while TCRdb's copy carries only in-frame clones and drops some. Of tens of thousands of clones listed, around 69% are singletons. The receptor comes from a man aged 25 to 45 in good health and CMV-seronegative. Source material: PBMCs.

CDR3 amino acids: CASSYLTSGTYNEQFF. CDR3 in DNA: TGTGCCAGCAGCTATTTGACTAGCGGTACCTACAATGAGCAGTTCTTC. The chain links TRBV14 to TRBJ2-1; 9 bases align to TRBD2. Germline loops: CDR1 SGHDN, CDR2 FVKESK. The CDR3 is 16 residues long. The ends lost 5 bases at V and 2 bases at J; junction bases unmatched: 7.